The entry below gives a single TCR beta chain sequence along with its context. Its antigen is unknown. The PCR made use of 60 Vbeta and 13 Jbeta primers. The protocol was immunoSEQ multiplex PCR, while the TCRdb copy is restricted to in-frame clones and leaves out a portion. The sample consists of about 250,000 clones, about nine tenths of them appearing once. The data were taken from a study of cytomegalovirus exposure and HLA in healthy donors. Broader study findings: CMV antigen specificity of three CMV-associated chains was confirmed in vitro. The likely origin of a cluster of highly shared sequence variants was a sequencing artifact. Researchers reported in a later analysis that common viral pathogens appeared linked to several top clusters.

This CDR3 is built from 15 residues. Germline-derived CDR1 and CDR2 are GTSNPN and SVGIG (reference sequence). V was clipped by 0 bases and J by 0 bases, with 10 bases between them. Specimen: PBMCs. This chain uses TRBV30 with TRBJ2-3; D not certain. The sequence derives from a girl aged 2 to 9 in good health and CMV-seronegative. CDR3 sequence: CAWSVLPTSTDTQYF. In nucleotides, the CDR3 is TGTGCCTGGAGTGTTTTGCCTACTAGCACAGATACGCAGTATTTT.